This T cell receptor beta chain was sequenced during a study of blood T cell repertoires in COVID-19. Background on the study: The United States, Italy and Spain supplied acute and convalescent COVID-19 samples. Sample material is recorded as cDNA or gDNA derived from T cells, B-cell-depleted T cells, or PBMCs.

Losses at the gene ends were 5 bases for V and 8 bases for J; bases not matched to a gene: 7. The CDR3 is made up of 14 amino acids. Germline CDR1 MNHEY, CDR2 SMNVEV (reference sequence). Original processing methods: The assay estimated nucleated cells by amplifying reference gene primers. The method was immunoSEQ multiplex PCR; TCRdb's version includes in-frame clones alone and lacks a portion of them. V and J calls and clone size follow that table, whereas D and trimming were derived from the DNA. Of around 220,000 clones in the sample, about 88% were seen once. Sample: peripheral blood. The clonotype comes from a woman in her forties who had recovered from COVID-19. This sequence joins TRBV27 and TRBJ2-1; 9 positions agree with TRBD1. The CDR3 DNA follows: TGTGCCAGCAGTAGGGACAGGGATAGGCATGAGCAGTTCTTC. This sequence encodes CASSRDRDRHEQFF.